This T cell receptor beta chain derives from a study of identical twins. A remark on this clonotype: Its antigen is currently unknown.

Study-wide results and limits: The analysis was cross-sectional rather than longitudinal within donors.

TCRdb reanalysed the 5' RACE reads using MiXCR and keeps one entry per CDR3 protein. The data hold about 240,000 distinct CDR3 sequences, with about 13% observed a single time. Every one of the donors was a healthy Caucasian. The CDR3 loop spans 17 amino acids. From germline, CDR1 is SGDLS and CDR2 YYNGEE. Trimming took 0 bases from V and 0 from J, leaving 12 bases between them. This sample also belongs to another study, concerning yellow fever vaccine responses in identical twins.

Sequenced material: memory (CD45RO+) T cells sorted from blood. This clonotype originated in a woman aged 18-29 years in good health. This chain links TRBV9 with TRBJ2-2, with a tentative D call TRBD1 (6 bases). CDR3 nucleotides: TGTGCCAGCAGCGTAGATCGGCAGGGGACGAACACCGGGGAGCTGTTTTTT. Amino acids: CASSVDRQGTNTGELFF. Variable domain in full (rest from reference TRBV9 and TRBJ2-2): DSGVTQTPKHLITATGQRVTLRCSPRSGDLSVYWYQQSLDQGLQFLIQYYNGEERAKGNILERFSAQQFPDLHSELNLSSLELGDSALYFCASSVDRQGTNTGELFFGEGSRLTVL.